This entry describes one T cell receptor beta chain. This clone's antigen is unknown. Base qualities are missing; no much larger clone stands one base away. Genomic DNA was extracted from sorted cells with the Quick-DNA Microprep Kit. TCRbeta DNA was amplified with the immunoSEQ hsTCRbeta kit following the manufacturer's protocol. TCRbeta libraries were sequenced on an Illumina MiSeq instrument. Regarding the original processing steps: After out-of-frame sequences were removed, around 2,200,000 distinct TCRbeta sequences remained, averaging about 66,813 per individual. Two values were used to score each individual: the count of about 150 previously reported CMV-associated TCRbeta sequences and the total count of productive distinct TCRbeta sequences. A beta-binomial model was reimplemented in Python, and random forests from scikit-learn, run with default parameters, were trained on data from the US cohort. Classifier performance on the Belgian cohort was summarized as median AUC with percentile confidence intervals over 10,000 bootstrap iterations. TCRdb obtained this table from immuneACCESS and retained in-frame rearrangements with V and J assigned. These tables miss some clones; where compared with another copy, unresolved V genes account for less than half of the shortfall, and the remainder is unexplained. V and J calls and clone size are given by that table; D and trimming were obtained from the DNA. Across this sample there are over 25,000 clones, with about 78% seen only once. The ten largest make up roughly 0.98% of the sample.

These data originate in a study of memory CD4+ T cells and cytomegalovirus serostatus (dated 2019 in TCRdb). For context, the study as a whole: The cohort included approximately 35 healthy adults from Belgium, of whom 9 were CMV seropositive and 24 were CMV seronegative. To replicate a published TCR-based CMV serostatus classifier, the study sequenced CD4+ memory TCRbeta repertoires from a Belgian cohort whose cytomegalovirus serostatus was known.

Study-level results and caveats: Of fewer than 200 previously reported CMV-associated TCRbeta sequences, 60 to 85 appeared in the CD4+ memory repertoires, each in one to five individuals. For CMV serostatus prediction, a median bootstrapped AUC of about 0.94 was reached with the original framework, and a median bootstrapped AUC of 0.91 was reached with a US-trained random forest. A median bootstrapped AUC of around 0.95 with a 95% CI of 0.76-1.00 was achieved on the Belgian cohort by the original-framework classifier. The results were interpreted as suggesting that the CMV-associated TCR signature is largely present in the CD4+ memory repertoire. Only CD4+CD45RO+ memory cells were sequenced, in contrast to the original study, in which naive and memory CD4+ and CD8+ populations were covered.

At the junction V is shortened by 0 bases and J by 5 bases, with 8 bases in between. The CDR3 contains 14 residues, cysteine and phenylalanine counted. Kept here is only the CDR3 DNA, which spans 42 bases and is read in frame from base 1. The germline V gene sets CDR1 to SGHNT and CDR2 to YENEEA. Single viable CD3+CD4+CD8-CD45RO+ cells were sorted as memory CD4+ T cells on a FACSAria II. CMV serostatus was determined using a Roche Elecsys assay that detects serum IgG against CMV pp150, pp28, p38 and p52. After thawing, total CD4+ T cells were enriched by positive selection with CD4 magnetic microbeads. The samples came from a separate study whose specific focus was interrogating the CD4+ T cell memory repertoire. Peripheral blood mononuclear cells were isolated and cryopreserved following standard operating procedures; serum was stored at -80 °C. The staining used CD3-PerCP (BW264/56), CD4-APC (RPA-T4), CD45RO-PE (UCHT1) and CD8-Pacific Orange (3B5) antibodies, and Sytox blue was used to exclude non-viable cells.

The sequencing input was memory CD4+ T cells from blood. The sequence derives from an adult in good health and CMV-seronegative. This chain is built from TRBV11-3 and TRBJ2-1; the D gene remains uncertain. The CDR3 reads CASSLDLTNNEQFF. The sequence in DNA is TGTGCCAGCAGCTTAGATTTGACCAACAATGAGCAGTTCTTC.